The entry below gives a single TCR beta chain sequence along with its context. The sample's time point: after neoadjuvant nivolumab, at surgical resection. This entry comes from a study of neoadjuvant anti-PD-1 for oral cavity cancer. Overall study context: Patients without progression got a fourth dose around day 43.

This table comes from immunoSEQ multiplex PCR, and its TCRdb copy is limited to in-frame clones, with some not included. This table has about 12,000 clones, about 71% appearing once. The CDR3 is 13 residues long. Germline V gives CDR1 MNHEY, CDR2 SVGAGI. Trimming took 6 bases from V and 1 from J, leaving 9 bases between them. The chain uses TRBV6-5 and TRBJ1-1; D unclear. This TCR was recovered from a person aged 35-80 years with oral cavity squamous cell carcinoma. The sample in question was PBMCs, obtained after nivolumab (anti-PD-1) treatment. The CDR3 nucleotides read TGTGCCAGCAGACCGACCGGGAACACTGAAGCTTTCTTT. Protein sequence: CASRPTGNTEAFF.